Each of the 17 T cell receptor beta chains below was sequenced from the same sample in a study of CD8 T cells in Susac syndrome. Random hexamers served to reverse transcribe about 0.5 to 1 ug RNA. MiXCR, applied by TCRdb to the immunoSEQ multiplex PCR reads, yields one record per CDR3 protein. The sample contains 120,000 to 150,000 distinct CDR3 sequences, approximately 94% of which appear only once. The sequenced sample consisted of CD4+ T cells from PBMCs. The receptors were sampled from a human donor in good health.

V gene TRBV2 combines with J gene TRBJ1-4, with 8 bases that match TRBD1. The V and J ends lost 8 bases and 7 bases, in that order; junction bases with no gene match: 9. Germline V CDR1 and CDR2: SNHLY, FYNNEI. The CDR3 is 14 residues long. The CDR3, as DNA: TGTGCCAGCCGTCGGACAGGGCATCTTGAAAAACTGTTTTTT. The encoded protein is CASRRTGHLEKLFF.

V and J are TRBV15 and TRBJ2-7; TRBD1 aligns across 12 bases. Losses at the gene ends were 6 bases for V and 2 bases for J; bases not matched to a gene: 8. This CDR3 region has 16 residues. Germline loops: CDR1 LNHNV, CDR2 YYDKDF (reference sequence). CDR3 sequence reads: CATSPYGTGGTYEQYF. CDR3 DNA: TGTGCCACCAGTCCCTATGGGACAGGGGGCACCTACGAGCAGTACTTC.

The gene calls are TRBV5-1 and TRBJ2-3; 9 positions agree with TRBD2. With V trimmed by 4 bases and J by 0 bases, 6 bases remained unmatched. Germline V CDR1 and CDR2: SGHRS, YFSETQ. This CDR3 comprises 16 residues. The CDR3 region is CASSRGLAVSTDTQYF. CDR3 DNA: TGCGCCAGCAGCCGGGGACTAGCTGTGAGCACAGATACGCAGTATTTT.

The rearrangement links TRBV19 to TRBJ2-5; no firm D call. Trimming took off 4 bases at V and 3 bases at J, with 3 bases between the two ends. Germline values: CDR1 LNHDA, CDR2 SQIVND (reference sequence). The CDR3 sequence is 11 residues long. The CDR3 protein is CASSTEETQYF. CDR3 DNA: TGTGCCAGTAGTACGGAAGAGACCCAGTACTTC.

The sample holds one count of this clonotype. V is TRBV3-1 and J is TRBJ1-1; D possibly corresponds to TRBD1 (5 bases). Trimming took off 3 bases at V and 10 bases at J, with 21 bases between the two ends. Germline V gene sequence: CDR1 LGHDT, CDR2 YNNKEL (reference sequence). The CDR3 runs 15 residues. The CDR3 spells CASSHGSDSIVGAFF. The CDR3 DNA sequence: TGTGCCAGCAGCCATGGTTCCGACAGCATCGTAGGAGCTTTCTTT.

V and J are TRBV3-1 and TRBJ2-7; TRBD1 is a possible D gene (6 bases). The germline CDR1 and CDR2 sequences are LGHDT and YNNKEL (reference sequence). Trimming shortened V by 1 base and J by 4 bases, and 17 bases separated the two germline ends. The CDR3 spans 16 residues. CDR3 nucleotides: TGTGCCAGCAGCCAAGTGACAGGCAGATCCCGGTACGAGCAGTACTTC. Residues: CASSQVTGRSRYEQYF.

Regarding this clonotype: Germline is not matched at one junction end, which may reflect a read error. This sequence joins TRBV2 and TRBJ2-1; TRBD2 matches at 9 bases. The germline V gene has CDR1 SNHLY and CDR2 FYNNEI. The CDR3 totals 14 residues. Here the CDR3 reads CASRIGGRAEERFF. CDR3 nucleotides: TGTGCCAGCCGGATCGGCGGGAGGGCCGAGGAGCGGTTCTTC.

V is TRBV2 and J is TRBJ2-1, with D perhaps given as TRBD1 or TRBD2 (5 bases each). The CDR3 spans 14 residues. Trimming stripped 7 bases from V and 5 bases from J, with 15 bases between. The germline V gene encodes CDR1 SNHLY and CDR2 FYNNEI. The CDR3 DNA reads TGTGCCAGCACTGGGGCACGGGGAAACAATGAGCAGTTCTTC. It yields the protein CASTGARGNNEQFF.

The chain is built from TRBV20-1 and TRBJ2-7, with D hard to call. The V end lost 6 bases, the J end lost 5 bases, and 17 bases lay between the germline ends. The germline V gene has CDR1 DFQATT and CDR2 SNEGSKA (reference sequence). CDR3 length: 13 amino acids. CDR3 DNA sequence: TGCAGTGCCACGGGTCTCAGGAGCCACGAGCAGTACTTC. Translation gives CSATGLRSHEQYF.

The rearrangement links TRBV2 to TRBJ1-1; TRBD1 aligns across 7 bases. After removal of 7 bases from V and 3 bases from J, the junction contained 8 bases not matched to a gene. Looked up from germline, CDR1 is SNHLY and CDR2 is FYNNEI. The CDR3 covers 14 residues. DNA for the CDR3: TGTGCCAGCAATGCCAACAGGGGAGACACTGAAGCTTTCTTT. The encoded protein is CASNANRGDTEAFF.

This clonotype was seen a single time. V is TRBV20-1 and J is TRBJ2-5; no definite D call. Germline assignment: CDR1 DFQATT and CDR2 SNEGSKA (reference sequence). This CDR3 contains 11 residues. Trimming left V 3 bases short and J 2 bases short, with 4 bases between. This CDR3 is CSASRQETQYF. The DNA of the CDR3 is TGCAGTGCTAGCAGACAAGAGACCCAGTACTTC.

V and J are TRBV19 and TRBJ2-2; 8 positions match TRBD2. Germline values: CDR1 LNHDA, CDR2 SQIVND (reference sequence). The CDR3 spans 16 residues. The trim removed 4 bases at V and 2 bases at J, leaving 6 bases unmatched. The CDR3 spells CASSTSGGSNTGELFF. DNA for the CDR3: TGTGCCAGTAGTACCTCGGGGGGGTCCAACACCGGGGAGCTGTTTTTT.

This sequence joins TRBV3-1 and TRBJ2-3; D may be TRBD2 (5 bases). Trimming removed 3 bases from V and 6 bases from J, with 10 bases in between. Germline V CDR1 and CDR2: LGHDT, YNNKEL (reference sequence). There are 13 residues in the CDR3. The CDR3 loop reads CASSHDPGDTQYF. CDR3 nucleotide sequence: TGTGCCAGCAGCCATGATCCGGGGGATACGCAGTATTTT.

This clonotype was seen once. This rearrangement joins TRBV5-1 to TRBJ2-7; the D call may be TRBD1 or TRBD2 (5 bases each). Trimming shortened V by 1 base and J by 5 bases, and 10 bases separated the two germline ends. The V gene's germline CDR1 is SGHRS and CDR2 YFSETQ. This CDR3 spans 13 amino acids. Here the CDR3 reads CASSLSGTDEQYF. The DNA of the CDR3 is TGCGCCAGCAGCTTGTCGGGGACGGACGAGCAGTACTTC.

The J gene is TRBJ1-5, the V gene TRBV20-1, with a possible D match to TRBD1 (5 bases). V lost 1 base and J 7 bases, leaving 14 bases between the germline ends. This CDR3 has 14 residues. Looked up from germline, CDR1 is DFQATT and CDR2 is SNEGSKA (reference sequence). CDR3 bases: TGCAGTGCTAGAGTCGGCGGGGACGGGCAGCCCCAGCATTTT. This gives the protein CSARVGGDGQPQHF.

The J gene is TRBJ1-5, the V gene TRBV19; D is unresolved. Deletions cut 1 base from V and 6 bases from J, with 7 bases between. This CDR3 contains 13 residues. Per the germline V gene, CDR1 is LNHDA and CDR2 is SQIVND (reference sequence). CDR3 sequence: CASSIGMRQPQHF. CDR3 nucleotide sequence: TGTGCCAGTAGTATAGGGATGCGTCAGCCCCAGCATTTT.

This clonotype has a single count. The chain links TRBV7-6 to TRBJ1-1; TRBD1 is a possible D gene (5 bases). Germline CDR1 and CDR2: SGHVS and FNYEAQ. V was clipped by 5 bases and J by 5 bases, with 18 bases between them. This CDR3 spans 15 amino acids. The CDR3 protein is CASSPTTGGWTEAFF. The CDR3 DNA sequence: TGTGCCAGCAGCCCGACCACAGGAGGATGGACTGAAGCTTTCTTT.